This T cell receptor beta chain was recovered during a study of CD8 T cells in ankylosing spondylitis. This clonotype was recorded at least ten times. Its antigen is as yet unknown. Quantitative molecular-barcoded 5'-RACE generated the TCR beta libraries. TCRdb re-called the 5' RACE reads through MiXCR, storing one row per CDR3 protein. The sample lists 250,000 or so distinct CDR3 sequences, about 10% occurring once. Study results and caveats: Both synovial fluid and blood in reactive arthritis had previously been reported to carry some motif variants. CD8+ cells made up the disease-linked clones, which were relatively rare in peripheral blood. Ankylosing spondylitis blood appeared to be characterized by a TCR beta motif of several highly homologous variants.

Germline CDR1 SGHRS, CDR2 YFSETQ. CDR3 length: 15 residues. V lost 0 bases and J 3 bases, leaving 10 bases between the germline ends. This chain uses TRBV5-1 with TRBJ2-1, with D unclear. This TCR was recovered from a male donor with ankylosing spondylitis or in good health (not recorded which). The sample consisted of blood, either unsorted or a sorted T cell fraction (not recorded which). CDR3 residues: CASSLVGAGYNEQFF. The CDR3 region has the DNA TGCGCCAGCAGCTTGGTGGGCGCTGGCTACAATGAGCAGTTCTTC.